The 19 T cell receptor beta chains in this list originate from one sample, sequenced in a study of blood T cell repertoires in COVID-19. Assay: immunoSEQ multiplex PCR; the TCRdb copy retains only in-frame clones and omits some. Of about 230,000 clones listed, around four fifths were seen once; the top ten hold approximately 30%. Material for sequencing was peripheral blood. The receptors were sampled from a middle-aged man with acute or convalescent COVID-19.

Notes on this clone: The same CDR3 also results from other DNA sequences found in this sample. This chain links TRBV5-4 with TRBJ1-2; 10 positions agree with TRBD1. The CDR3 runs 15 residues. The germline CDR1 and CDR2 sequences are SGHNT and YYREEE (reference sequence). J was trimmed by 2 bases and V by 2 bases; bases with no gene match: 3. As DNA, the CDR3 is TGTGCCAGCAGCTTACGGGACAGGGGAAACTATGGCTACACCTTC. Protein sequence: CASSLRDRGNYGYTF.

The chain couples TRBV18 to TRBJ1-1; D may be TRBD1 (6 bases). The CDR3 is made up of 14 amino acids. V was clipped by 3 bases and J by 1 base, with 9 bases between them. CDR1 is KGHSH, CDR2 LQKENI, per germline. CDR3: CASSPSRGNTEAFF. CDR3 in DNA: TGTGCCAGCTCACCGAGCAGGGGGAACACTGAAGCTTTCTTT.

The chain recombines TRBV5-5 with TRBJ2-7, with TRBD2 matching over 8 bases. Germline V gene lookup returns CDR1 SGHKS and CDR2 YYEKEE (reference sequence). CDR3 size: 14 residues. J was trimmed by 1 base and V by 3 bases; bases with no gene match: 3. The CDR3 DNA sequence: TGTGCCAGCAGCTCGGGCGGGGGGTCCTACGAGCAGTACTTC. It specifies CASSSGGGSYEQYF.

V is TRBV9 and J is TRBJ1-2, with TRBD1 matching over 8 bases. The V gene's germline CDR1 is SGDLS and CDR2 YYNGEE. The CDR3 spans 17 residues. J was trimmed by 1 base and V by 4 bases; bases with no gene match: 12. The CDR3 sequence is CASSTGQGPERNYGYTF. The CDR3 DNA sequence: TGTGCCAGCAGCACAGGACAGGGCCCCGAACGTAACTATGGCTACACCTTC.

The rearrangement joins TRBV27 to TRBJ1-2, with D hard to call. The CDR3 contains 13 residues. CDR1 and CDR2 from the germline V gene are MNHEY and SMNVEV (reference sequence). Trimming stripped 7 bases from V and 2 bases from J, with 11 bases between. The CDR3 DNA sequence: TGTGCCAGCAAACTCTCGGGGAACTATGGCTACACCTTC. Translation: CASKLSGNYGYTF.

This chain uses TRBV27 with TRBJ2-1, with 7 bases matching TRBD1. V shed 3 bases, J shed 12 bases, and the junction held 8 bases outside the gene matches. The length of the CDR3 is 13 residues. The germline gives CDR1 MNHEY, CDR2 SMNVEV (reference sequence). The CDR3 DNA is TGTGCCAGCAGTTTCTTAGACAGGGTCGGGCAGTTCTTC. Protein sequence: CASSFLDRVGQFF.

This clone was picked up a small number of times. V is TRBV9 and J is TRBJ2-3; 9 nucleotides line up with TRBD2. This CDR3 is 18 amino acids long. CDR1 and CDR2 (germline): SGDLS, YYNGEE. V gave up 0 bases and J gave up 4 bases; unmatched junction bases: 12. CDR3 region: CASSVGQRGGRASDTQYF. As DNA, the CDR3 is TGTGCCAGCAGCGTAGGACAAAGGGGCGGGAGGGCTTCAGATACGCAGTATTTT.

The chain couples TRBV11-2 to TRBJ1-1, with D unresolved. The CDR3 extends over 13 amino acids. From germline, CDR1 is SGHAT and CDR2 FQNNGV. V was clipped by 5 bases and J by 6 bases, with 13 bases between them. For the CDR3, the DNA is TGTGCCAGCAGCCCCCTAGCGAGGGCTGAAGCTTTCTTT. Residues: CASSPLARAEAFF.

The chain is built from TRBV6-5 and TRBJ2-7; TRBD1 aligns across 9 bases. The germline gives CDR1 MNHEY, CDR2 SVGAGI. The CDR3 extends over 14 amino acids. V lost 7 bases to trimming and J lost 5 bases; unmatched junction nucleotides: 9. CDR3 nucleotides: TGTGCCAGCAACCCGGGACAGGGCCGGCACGAGCAGTACTTC. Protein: CASNPGQGRHEQYF.

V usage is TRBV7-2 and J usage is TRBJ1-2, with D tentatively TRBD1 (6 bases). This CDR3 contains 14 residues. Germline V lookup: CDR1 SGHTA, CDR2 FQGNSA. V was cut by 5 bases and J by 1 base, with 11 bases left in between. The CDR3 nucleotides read TGTGCCAGCAGCCCCCAGGGGAGTAACTATGGCTACACCTTC. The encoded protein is CASSPQGSNYGYTF.

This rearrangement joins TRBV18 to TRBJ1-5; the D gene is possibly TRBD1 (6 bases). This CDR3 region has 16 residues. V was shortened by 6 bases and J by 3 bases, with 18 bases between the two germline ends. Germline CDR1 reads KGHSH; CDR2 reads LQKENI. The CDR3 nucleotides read TGTGCCAGCTCTAGTGAAATTGCAGGGGTCAATCAGCCCCAGCATTTT. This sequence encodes CASSSEIAGVNQPQHF.

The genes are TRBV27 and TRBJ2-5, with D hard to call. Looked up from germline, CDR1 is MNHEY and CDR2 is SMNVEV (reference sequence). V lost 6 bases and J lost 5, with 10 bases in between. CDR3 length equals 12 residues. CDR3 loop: CASRGYSETQYF. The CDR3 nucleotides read TGTGCCAGCAGGGGCTACTCGGAGACCCAGTACTTC.

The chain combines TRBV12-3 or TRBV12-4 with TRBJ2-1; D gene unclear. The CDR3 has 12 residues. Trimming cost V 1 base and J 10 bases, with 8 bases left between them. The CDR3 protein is CASSLGRKEQFF. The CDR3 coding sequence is TGTGCCAGCAGTTTAGGGCGGAAGGAGCAGTTCTTC.

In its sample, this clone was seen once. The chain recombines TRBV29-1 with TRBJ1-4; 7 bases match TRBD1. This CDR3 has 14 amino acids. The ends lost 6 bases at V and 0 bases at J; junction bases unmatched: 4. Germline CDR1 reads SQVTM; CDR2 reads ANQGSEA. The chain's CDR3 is CSVGQVSTNEKLFF. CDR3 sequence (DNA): TGCAGCGTAGGACAGGTTTCAACTAATGAAAAACTGTTTTTT.

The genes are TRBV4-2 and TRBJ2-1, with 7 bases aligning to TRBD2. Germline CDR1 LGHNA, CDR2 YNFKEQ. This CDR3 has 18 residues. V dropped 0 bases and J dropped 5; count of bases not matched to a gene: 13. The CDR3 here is CASSQDPLPGLRNNEQFF. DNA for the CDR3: TGTGCCAGCAGCCAAGATCCCCTACCGGGACTACGTAACAATGAGCAGTTCTTC.

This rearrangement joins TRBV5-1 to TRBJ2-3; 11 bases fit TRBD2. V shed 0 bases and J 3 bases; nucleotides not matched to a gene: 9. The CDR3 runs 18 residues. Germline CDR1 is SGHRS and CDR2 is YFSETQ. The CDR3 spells CASSLAGTSGQRTDTQYF. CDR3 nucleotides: TGCGCCAGCAGCTTGGCCGGGACTAGCGGCCAGCGAACAGATACGCAGTATTTT.

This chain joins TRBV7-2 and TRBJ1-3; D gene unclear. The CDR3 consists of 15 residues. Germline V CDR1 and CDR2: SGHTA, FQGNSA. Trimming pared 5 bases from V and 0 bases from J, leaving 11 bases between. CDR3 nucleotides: TGTGCCAGCAGCCAGCAAGGGAGCTCTGGAAACACCATATATTTT. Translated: CASSQQGSSGNTIYF.

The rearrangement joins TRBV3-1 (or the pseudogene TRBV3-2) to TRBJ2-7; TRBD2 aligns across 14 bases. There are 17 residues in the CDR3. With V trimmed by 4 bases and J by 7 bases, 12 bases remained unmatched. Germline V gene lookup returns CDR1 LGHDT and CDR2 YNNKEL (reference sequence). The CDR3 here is CASSRNTGTSGGGEQYF. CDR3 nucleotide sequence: TGTGCCAGCAGCCGCAATACCGGGACTAGCGGGGGAGGGGAGCAGTACTTC.

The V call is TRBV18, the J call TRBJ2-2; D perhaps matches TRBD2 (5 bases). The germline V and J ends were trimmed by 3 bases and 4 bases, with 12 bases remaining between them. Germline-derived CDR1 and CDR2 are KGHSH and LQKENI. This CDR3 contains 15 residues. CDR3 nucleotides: TGTGCCAGCTCACCTGAGGGAACGGGCACCGGGGAGCTGTTTTTT. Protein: CASSPEGTGTGELFF.